One sample yielded the 5 T cell receptor beta chains listed below, sequenced in a study of blood T cell repertoires in COVID-19. Repertoires were generated with immunoSEQ multiplex PCR, while TCRdb's copy carries only in-frame clones and drops some. This repertoire shows roughly 250,000 clones, roughly 90% found once; its top ten account for about 2.3%. Sequenced: PBMCs or T cells enriched from blood (not recorded which). These receptors originate from a woman in her forties with acute COVID-19.

The chain combines TRBV27 with TRBJ1-1; possible D gene TRBD1, 6 bases. Trimming took off 4 bases at V and 7 bases at J, with 7 bases between the two ends. In germline, CDR1 is MNHEY, CDR2 SMNVEV (reference sequence). This CDR3 comprises 11 residues. For the CDR3, the DNA is TGTGCCAGCAGTTCAGGGGATGAAGCTTTCTTT. As protein: CASSSGDEAFF.

V gene TRBV6-5 combines with J gene TRBJ1-5; D is possibly TRBD1 (5 bases). Between the trimmed V and J ends, which lost 10 bases and 4 bases, there was a span of 20 bases. This CDR3 spans 15 amino acids. The germline V gene has CDR1 MNHEY and CDR2 SVGAGI. For the CDR3, the DNA is TGTGCCATAGGAGGGGCGCGACCTTTAAATCAGCCCCAGCATTTT. Protein product: CAIGGARPLNQPQHF.

V usage is TRBV30 and J usage is TRBJ1-6; D call uncertain. Trimming removed 0 bases from V and 0 bases from J, with 12 bases in between. This CDR3 has 17 residues. Germline CDR1 is GTSNPN and CDR2 is SVGIG (reference sequence). The CDR3 DNA reads as TGTGCCTGGAGTGTGGAGCCACCAGACTCCTATAATTCACCCCTCCACTTT. Protein product: CAWSVEPPDSYNSPLHF.

This clone occurred once. This rearrangement joins TRBV5-1 to TRBJ2-2, with 10 bases matching TRBD2. Germline CDR1 SGHRS, CDR2 YFSETQ. This CDR3 is 16 amino acids long. Trimming took 4 bases from V and 1 from J; bases not matched to a gene: 4. Written as DNA, the CDR3 is TGCGCCAGCAGCGGGATAGCGGGGGGGAACACCGGGGAGCTGTTTTTT. Encoded protein: CASSGIAGGNTGELFF. The variable domain in full, with the rest retrieved from reference TRBV5-1 and TRBJ2-2, is KAGVTQTPRYLIKTRGQQVTLSCSPISGHRSVSWYQQTPGQGLQFLFEYFSETQRNKGNFPGRFSGRQFSNSRSEMNVSTLELGDSALYLCASSGIAGGNTGELFFGEGSRLTVL.

This chain's CDR3 is CASSLGLQGVFTEAFF. CDR3 coding DNA: TGTGCCAGCAGCCTAGGCCTGCAGGGCGTTTTTACTGAAGCTTTCTTT. The V gene is TRBV7-9, the J gene TRBJ1-1; TRBD1 is a possible D gene (5 bases). CDR1 SEHNR and CDR2 FQNEAQ come from the germline V gene (reference sequence). The V end lost 5 bases, the J end lost 5 bases, and 21 bases lay between the germline ends. This CDR3 is built from 16 residues.